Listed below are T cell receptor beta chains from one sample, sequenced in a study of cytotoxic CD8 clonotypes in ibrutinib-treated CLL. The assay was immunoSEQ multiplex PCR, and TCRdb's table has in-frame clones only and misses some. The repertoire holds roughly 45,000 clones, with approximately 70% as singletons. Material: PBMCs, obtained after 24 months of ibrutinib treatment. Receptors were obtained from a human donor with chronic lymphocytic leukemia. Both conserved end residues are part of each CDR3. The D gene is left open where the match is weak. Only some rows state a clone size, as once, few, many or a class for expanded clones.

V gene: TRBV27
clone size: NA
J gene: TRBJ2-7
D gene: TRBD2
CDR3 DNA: TGTGCCAGCAGTGCCAGACTAGCTCGGGGCGAGCAGTACTTC
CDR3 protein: CASSARLARGEQYF

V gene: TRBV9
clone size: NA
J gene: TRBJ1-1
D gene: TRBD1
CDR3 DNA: TGTGCCAGCAGCGTTGGACAGGGACTCGTCACTGAAGCTTTCTTT
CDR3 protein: CASSVGQGLVTEAFF

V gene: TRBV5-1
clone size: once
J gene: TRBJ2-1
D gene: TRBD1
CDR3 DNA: TGCGCCAGCAGCTTGGCTGACAGGGGGCGTGAGCAGTTCTTC
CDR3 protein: CASSLADRGREQFF

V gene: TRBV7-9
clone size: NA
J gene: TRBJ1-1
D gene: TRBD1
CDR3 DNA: TGTGCCAGCAAGCCGGGACAGGGGAACACTGAAGCTTTCTTT
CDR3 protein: CASKPGQGNTEAFF

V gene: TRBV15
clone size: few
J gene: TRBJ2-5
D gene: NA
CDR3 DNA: TGTGCCACCAACCCCGGGGGGCCGGCTGAGACCCAGTACTTC
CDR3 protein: CATNPGGPAETQYF

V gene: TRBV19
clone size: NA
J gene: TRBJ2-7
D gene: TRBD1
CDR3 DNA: TGTGCCAGTAGGCCGGGACAGGGGTCCGAGCAGTACTTC
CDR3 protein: CASRPGQGSEQYF

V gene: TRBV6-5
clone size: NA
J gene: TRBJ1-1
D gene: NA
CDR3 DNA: TGTGCCAGCAGTTGGGGAACAGTGAACACTGAAGCTTTCTTT
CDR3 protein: CASSWGTVNTEAFF

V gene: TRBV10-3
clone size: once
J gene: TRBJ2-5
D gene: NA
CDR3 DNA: TGTGCCATTAGCAGAACAGGGCCTCAAGAGACCCAGTACTTC
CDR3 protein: CAISRTGPQETQYF

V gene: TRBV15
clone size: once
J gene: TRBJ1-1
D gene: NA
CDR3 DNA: TGTGCCACCAGCAAGGACAGCAACACTGAAGCTTTCTTT
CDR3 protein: CATSKDSNTEAFF

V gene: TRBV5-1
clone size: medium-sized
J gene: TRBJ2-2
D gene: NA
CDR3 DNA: TGCGCCAGCAGCTTGCGGGAGTGGAACACCGGGGAGCTGTTTTTT
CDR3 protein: CASSLREWNTGELFF

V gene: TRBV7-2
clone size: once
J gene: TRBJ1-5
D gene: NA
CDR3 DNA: TGTGCCAGCAGCTCCCCCTTTCAGCCCCAGCATTTT
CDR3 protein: CASSSPFQPQHF

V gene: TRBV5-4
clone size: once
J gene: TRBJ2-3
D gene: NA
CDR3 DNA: TGTGCCAGCAGCTCCCGGGGAACAGATACGCAGTATTTT
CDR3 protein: CASSSRGTDTQYF

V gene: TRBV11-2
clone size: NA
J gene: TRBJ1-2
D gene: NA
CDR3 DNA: TGTGCCAGCAGCCCCTCTCCAGGCTATGGCTACACCTTC
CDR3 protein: CASSPSPGYGYTF

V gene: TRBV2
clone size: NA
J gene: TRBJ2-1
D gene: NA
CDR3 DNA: TGTGCCAGCGAGCCGGGACTCTCCTACAATGAGCAGTTCTTC
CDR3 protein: CASEPGLSYNEQFF

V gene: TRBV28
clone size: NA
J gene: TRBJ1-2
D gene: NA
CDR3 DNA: TGTGCCACCATGTCCGGGGTTAACTATGGCTACACCTTC
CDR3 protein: CATMSGVNYGYTF

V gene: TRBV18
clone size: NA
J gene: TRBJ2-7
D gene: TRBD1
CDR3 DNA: TGTGCCAGCTCACCCGGAGGGACAGGGCACGAGCAGTACTTC
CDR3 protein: CASSPGGTGHEQYF

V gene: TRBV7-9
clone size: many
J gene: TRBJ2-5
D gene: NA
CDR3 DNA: TGTGCCAGCAGCTTGGAGGAGGTCTTTCTGACCCAGTACTTC
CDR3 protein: CASSLEEVFLTQYF

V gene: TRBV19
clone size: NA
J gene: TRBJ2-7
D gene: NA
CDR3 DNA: TGTGCCAGTTCGACGGAAGACGGGTACGAGCAGTACTTC
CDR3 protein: CASSTEDGYEQYF

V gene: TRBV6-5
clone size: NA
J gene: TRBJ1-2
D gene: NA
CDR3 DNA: TGTGCCAGCAGTAAACGAACCGGGACGGCGTATAGTTACACCTTC
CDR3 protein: CASSKRTGTAYSYTF

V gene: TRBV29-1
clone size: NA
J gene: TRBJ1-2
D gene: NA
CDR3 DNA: TGCAGCGTTTTCCCATCGAGCAGGGGTGGTGGCTACACCTTC
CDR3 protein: CSVFPSSRGGGYTF

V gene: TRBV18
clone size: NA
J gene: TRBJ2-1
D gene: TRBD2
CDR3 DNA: TGTGCCAGCTCACCCCTCGCGGGAGGGAGCGATGAGCAGTTCTTC
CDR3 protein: CASSPLAGGSDEQFF

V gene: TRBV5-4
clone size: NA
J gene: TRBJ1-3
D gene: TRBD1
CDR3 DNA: TGTGCCAGCAGCCAGCTCGGGACAGGGATAGGAAACACCATATATTTT
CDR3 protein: CASSQLGTGIGNTIYF

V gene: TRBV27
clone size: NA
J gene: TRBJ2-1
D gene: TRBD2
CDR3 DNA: TGTGCCAGCAGTTGGTCGGGAGGATCTTTCTATGAGCAGTTCTTC
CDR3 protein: CASSWSGGSFYEQFF

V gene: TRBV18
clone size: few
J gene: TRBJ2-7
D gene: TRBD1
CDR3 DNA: TGTGCCAGCTCACCACAAACCGGGACAGGGGATGCCTACGAGCAGTACTTC
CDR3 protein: CASSPQTGTGDAYEQYF

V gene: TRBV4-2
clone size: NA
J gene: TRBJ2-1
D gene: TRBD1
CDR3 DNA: TGTGCCAGCAGCCAATTTTTCCAGGGGGATGAGCAGTTCTTC
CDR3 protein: CASSQFFQGDEQFF

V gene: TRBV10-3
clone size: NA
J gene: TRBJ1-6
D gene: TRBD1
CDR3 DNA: TGTGCCATCAGCGGGACAGACTCCTCCTATAATTCACCCCTCCACTTT
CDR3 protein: CAISGTDSSYNSPLHF

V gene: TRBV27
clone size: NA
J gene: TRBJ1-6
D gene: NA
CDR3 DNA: TGTGCCAGCAGTTTGGGGTCGTATTCACCCCTCCACTTT
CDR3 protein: CASSLGSYSPLHF

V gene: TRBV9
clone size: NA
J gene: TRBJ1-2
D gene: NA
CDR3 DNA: TGTGCCAGCAGCGGGAATAACTATGGCTACACCTTC
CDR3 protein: CASSGNNYGYTF

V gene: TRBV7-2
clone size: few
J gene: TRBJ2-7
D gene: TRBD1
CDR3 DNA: TGTGCCAGCAGCGCGTGGACAGGGTCCCACGAGCAGTACTTC
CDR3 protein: CASSAWTGSHEQYF

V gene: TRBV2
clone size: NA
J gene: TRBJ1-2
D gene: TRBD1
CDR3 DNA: TGTGCCACCCTGGAAAGGACAGGGACCAACTATGGCTACACCTTC
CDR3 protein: CATLERTGTNYGYTF

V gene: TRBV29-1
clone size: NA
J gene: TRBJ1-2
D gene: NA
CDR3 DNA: TGCAGCGCACTACAGGTTGGCTACACCTTC
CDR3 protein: CSALQVGYTF

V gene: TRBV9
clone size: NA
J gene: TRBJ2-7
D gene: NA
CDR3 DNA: TGTGCCAGCAGCGTGAGTTGGACGCAAGGAGGCGAGCAGTACTTC
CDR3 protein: CASSVSWTQGGEQYF

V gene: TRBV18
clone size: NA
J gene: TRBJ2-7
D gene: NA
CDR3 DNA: TGTGCCAGCTCACCATTGGCGGCGCGAACCTACGAGCAGTACTTC
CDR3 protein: CASSPLAARTYEQYF

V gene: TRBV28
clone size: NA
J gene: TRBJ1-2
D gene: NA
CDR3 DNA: TGTGCCAGCAGTTTATACTCAGGGATGGGTGGCTACACCTTC
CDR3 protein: CASSLYSGMGGYTF

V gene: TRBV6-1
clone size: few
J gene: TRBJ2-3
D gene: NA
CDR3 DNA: TGTGCCAGCAGTAGCACGCAGTATTTT
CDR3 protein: CASSSTQYF

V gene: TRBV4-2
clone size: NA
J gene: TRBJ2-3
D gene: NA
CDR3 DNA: TGTGCCAGCAGCAAAGGCGCAGATACGCAGTATTTT
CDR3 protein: CASSKGADTQYF

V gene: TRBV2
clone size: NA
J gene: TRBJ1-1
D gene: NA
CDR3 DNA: TGTGCCAGCTTACTACGCCCGAACACTGAAGCTTTCTTT
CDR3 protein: CASLLRPNTEAFF

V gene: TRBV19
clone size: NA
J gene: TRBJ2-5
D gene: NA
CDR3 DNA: TGTGCCAGTAGGTCACAAGAGACCCAGTACTTC
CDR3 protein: CASRSQETQYF

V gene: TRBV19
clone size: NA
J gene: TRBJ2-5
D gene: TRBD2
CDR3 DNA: TGTGCCAACCCCCCGGGGGGGGGCCGGGAGACCCAGTACTTC
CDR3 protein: CANPPGGGRETQYF

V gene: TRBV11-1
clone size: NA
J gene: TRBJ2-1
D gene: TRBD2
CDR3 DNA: TGTGCCAGCAGCCTTTTCCCAAGGGCTAGCGGGAGCCACAATGAGCAGTTCTTC
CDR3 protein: CASSLFPRASGSHNEQFF

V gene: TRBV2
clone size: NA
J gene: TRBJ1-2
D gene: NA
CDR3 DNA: TGTGCCAGCAGTGACTCATACTTCACTAACTATGGCTACACCTTC
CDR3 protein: CASSDSYFTNYGYTF

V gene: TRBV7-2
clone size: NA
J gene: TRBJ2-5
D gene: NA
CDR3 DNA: TGTGCCAGCAGCTTAGGCCCGAGCAGCCAAGAGACCCAGTACTTC
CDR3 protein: CASSLGPSSQETQYF

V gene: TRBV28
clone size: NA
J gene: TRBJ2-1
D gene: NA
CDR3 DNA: TGTGCCAGCAGTTGGGGGACTGGCAATGAGCAGTTCTTC
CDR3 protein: CASSWGTGNEQFF

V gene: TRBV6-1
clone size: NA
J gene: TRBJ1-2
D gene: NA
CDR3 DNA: TGTGCCAGCAAGAATAGTTATGGCTACACCTTC
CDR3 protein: CASKNSYGYTF

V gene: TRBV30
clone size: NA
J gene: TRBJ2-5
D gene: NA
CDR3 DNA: TGTGCCTGGAGTGTACGGGGCCGGGAGACCCAGTACTTC
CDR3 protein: CAWSVRGRETQYF

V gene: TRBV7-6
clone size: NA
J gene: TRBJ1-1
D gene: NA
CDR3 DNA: TGTGCCAGCAGCTTAGTCCCATTACGCGGAAACACTGAAGCTTTCTTT
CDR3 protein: CASSLVPLRGNTEAFF